The 5 T cell receptor beta chains presented below share a single source sample, sequenced in a study of blood T cell dynamics during melanoma immunotherapy. This sample's time point: pre-treatment baseline. Repertoires were generated with immunoSEQ multiplex PCR, while TCRdb's copy carries only in-frame clones and drops some. The sample lists about 10,000 clones; around 89% were seen once. The specimen comprised blood, sampled from a patient treated with checkpoint blockade. All receptors derive from a human donor with melanoma.

The chain has TRBV5-1 and TRBJ2-1, with 12 bases identical to TRBD2. Germline-derived CDR1 and CDR2 are SGHRS and YFSETQ. The CDR3 is 17 amino acids. Trimming at V came to 4 bases and at J to 9 bases, leaving 14 bases not matched to a gene. The CDR3 spells CASSPYPRLAGASEQFF. CDR3 DNA sequence: TGCGCCAGCAGCCCATATCCCCGACTAGCGGGGGCATCTGAGCAGTTCTTC.

This chain uses TRBV28 with TRBJ1-2; maybe TRBD1 (5 bases). V lost 2 bases to trimming and J lost 11 bases, with 15 bases between them. The length of the CDR3 is 13 residues. Germline CDR1 and CDR2: MDHEN and SYDVKM. The CDR3 sequence is CASSLGGLVEYTF. In DNA, the CDR3 is TGTGCCAGCAGTTTAGGGGGGTTGGTTGAGTACACCTTC.

The chain uses TRBV5-5 and TRBJ2-5; TRBD2 matches 11 bases. The germline CDR1 and CDR2 sequences are SGHKS and YYEKEE (reference sequence). Germline trimming cut 2 bases from V and 5 bases from J; bases unmatched to any gene: 11. The CDR3 totals 17 residues. CDR3 nucleotides: TGTGCCAGCAGCTTTAGAACTAGCGGGAGAGGCGGGGAGACCCAGTACTTC. Translation gives CASSFRTSGRGGETQYF.

This clone was recorded once. The chain uses TRBV9 and TRBJ1-6; 8 bases map to TRBD1. Trimming removed 4 bases from V and 7 bases from J; junction bases left unmatched: 7. CDR1 SGDLS and CDR2 YYNGEE come from the germline V gene. The CDR3 spans 15 residues. CDR3 DNA: TGTGCCAGCAGCCCCGGACAGGGCTTAAATTCACCCCTCCACTTT. This codes for CASSPGQGLNSPLHF.

The V gene is TRBV5-4, the J gene TRBJ2-2; 7 nucleotides agree with TRBD2. Germline CDR1 SGHNT, CDR2 YYREEE (reference sequence). The CDR3 runs 15 residues. V shed 0 bases, J shed 6 bases, and the junction held 5 bases outside the gene matches. CDR3 amino acids: CASSLGIGRSGELFF. CDR3 coding DNA: TGTGCCAGCAGCTTGGGTATCGGGAGGTCCGGGGAGCTGTTTTTT.